Shown below are 18 T cell receptor beta chains from a single sample sequenced in a study of human T cells and chemical hapten exposure. Using its own MiXCR run on the RACE reads, TCRdb lists one record per CDR3 protein. In the table there are around 100,000 distinct CDR3 sequences, approximately 10% of which are singletons. Time point: patch test 1, 2 weeks after DPC sensitization. Treatment of the sample: therapeutic diphenylcyclopropenone sensitization with weekly scalp DPC. Sequencing used whole blood, obtained in connection with sensitization to the hapten diphenylcyclopropenone (DPC). These receptors all come from a woman between 35 and 50 years old with alopecia areata. Some clones in this sample may be carry-over from other donors' samples.

The genes are TRBV30 and TRBJ2-5, with D hard to call. Deletions cut 3 bases from V and 0 bases from J, with 5 bases between. The germline CDR1 and CDR2 sequences are GTSNPN and SVGIG (reference sequence). This CDR3 has 12 amino acids. The CDR3 region has the DNA TGTGCCTGGAGCAGGCACCAAGAGACCCAGTACTTC. This sequence encodes CAWSRHQETQYF.

This clonotype has more than one count but fewer than ten. This sequence joins TRBV23-1 and TRBJ1-5; no definite D call. TRBV23-1 qualifies as an ORF whose function is uncertain. The CDR3 consists of 13 residues. V dropped 0 bases and J dropped 5 bases, with 5 bases sitting between them. The CDR3 here is CASSQSPDQPQHF. In DNA, the CDR3 is TGCGCCAGCAGTCAATCGCCCGATCAGCCCCAGCATTTT.

This clonotype came up a few times. The V call is TRBV12-3 or TRBV12-4, the J call TRBJ2-5; 7 bases are a match to TRBD2. The CDR3 has 14 amino acids. The trim removed 6 bases at V and 4 bases at J, leaving 8 bases unmatched. Written as DNA, the CDR3 is TGTGCCAGCAGCCGGGGGGAGGGTCCAGAGACCCAGTACTTC. Translated, it gives CASSRGEGPETQYF.

This clonotype has a handful of counts. V usage is TRBV12-3 or TRBV12-4 and J usage is TRBJ1-2; 8 bases match TRBD1. This CDR3 has 13 residues. J was trimmed by 3 bases and V by 10 bases; bases with no gene match: 7. The CDR3 reads CATATGEYYGYTF. CDR3 DNA sequence: TGTGCCACCGCGACAGGGGAGTACTATGGCTACACCTTC.

This clonotype was seen repeatedly, ten times or more. The chain carries TRBV7-8 and TRBJ1-2, with D maybe TRBD1 (5 bases). V shed 5 bases and J shed 4 bases, with 11 bases lying between them. This CDR3 has 13 residues. Germline V gene lookup returns CDR1 SGHVS and CDR2 FQNEAQ. CDR3 nucleotide sequence: TGTGCCAGCAGCCCCACCGACAGCTATGGCTACACCTTC. Protein product: CASSPTDSYGYTF.

This rearrangement joins TRBV6-2 or TRBV6-3 to TRBJ2-1, with 10 bases aligning to TRBD1. Germline V gene lookup returns CDR1 MNHEY and CDR2 SVGEGT. CDR3 length: 15 amino acids. V shed 6 bases and J 9 bases; nucleotides not matched to a gene: 11. As DNA, the CDR3 is TGTGCCAGCAGCCGTCCGGGACAGGGGAAATTTGAGCAGTTCTTC. This gives the protein CASSRPGQGKFEQFF.

This clonotype was seen more than once but under ten times. The rearrangement links TRBV6-5 to TRBJ1-1; 7 bases are shared with TRBD1. The J segment lost 3 bases and the V segment lost 8 bases, leaving 12 bases of the junction unmatched. From germline, CDR1 is MNHEY and CDR2 SVGAGI. The CDR3 is 15 residues long. The CDR3 nucleotides are TGTGCCAGCGAGCGAGCAGGGGGACGAGACACTGAAGCTTTCTTT. Its translation: CASERAGGRDTEAFF.

The CDR3 sequence: CASSWDSGANVLTF. The DNA of the CDR3 is TGTGCCAGCAGTTGGGACTCTGGGGCCAACGTCCTGACTTTC. The chain combines TRBV6-2 or TRBV6-3 with TRBJ2-6; unclear D gene. The CDR3 sequence is 14 residues long. Germline values: CDR1 MNHEY, CDR2 SVGEGT. Trimming took off 4 bases at V and 0 bases at J, with 4 bases between the two ends.

This clonotype appeared many times. The chain joins TRBV29-1 to TRBJ2-7; D uncertain. This CDR3 has 12 amino acids. With 5 bases removed from V and 4 bases from J, the gap between germline ends came to 12 bases. Germline lookup yields CDR1 SQVTM and CDR2 ANQGSEA. In nucleotides, the CDR3 is TGCAGCGTTAGTGGCAGTGAGTACGAGCAGTACTTC. This encodes CSVSGSEYEQYF.

This rearrangement joins TRBV6-5 to TRBJ1-1, with no clear D. CDR1 MNHEY and CDR2 SVGAGI come from the germline V gene. This CDR3 is built from 15 residues. V lost 0 bases and J lost 10, with 18 bases in between. CDR3 nucleotides: TGTGCCAGCAGTTACTCGATAGTCTCGGGGAATCCAGCTTTCTTT. It translates to CASSYSIVSGNPAFF.

This clonotype was recorded a few times. This chain uses TRBV12-3 or TRBV12-4 with TRBJ1-1; no firm D call. The CDR3 covers 15 residues. V was shortened by 2 bases and J by 1 base, with 11 bases between the two germline ends. CDR3 region: CASSLSGSGNTEAFF. The CDR3 region has the DNA TGTGCCAGCAGTTTATCCGGGTCGGGGAACACTGAAGCTTTCTTT.

V and J are TRBV7-9 and TRBJ2-1; perhaps D is TRBD1 or TRBD2 (5 bases each). CDR3 length: 16 amino acids. Trimming took off 2 bases at V and 3 bases at J, with 14 bases between the two ends. From germline, CDR1 is SEHNR and CDR2 FQNEAQ (reference sequence). DNA of the CDR3: TGTGCCAGCAGCTTATACTCCGGGGCAAACTACAATGAGCAGTTCTTC. It codes for CASSLYSGANYNEQFF.

The chain recombines TRBV6-1 with TRBJ2-5; 9 nucleotides align to TRBD1. Germline CDR1 is MNHNS and CDR2 is SASEGT. The CDR3 contains 15 residues. Trimming removed 2 bases from V and 1 base from J; junction bases left unmatched: 2. CDR3 coding DNA: TGTGCCAGCAGTGAACCGGGACAGGGCCAAGAGACCCAGTACTTC. Its protein is CASSEPGQGQETQYF.

This clonotype appeared many times. The chain recombines TRBV6-2 or TRBV6-3 with TRBJ2-1; D is tentatively TRBD1 or TRBD2 (5 bases each). The CDR3 extends over 15 amino acids. Per germline, CDR1 MNHEY and CDR2 SVGEGT. Trimming removed 4 bases at V and 8 bases at J, with 18 bases between. Here the CDR3 DNA reads TGTGCCAGCAGTTTTAGGATCCGAGGGGCGGATGAGCAGTTCTTC. Translated, it gives CASSFRIRGADEQFF.

The V and J genes are TRBV18 and TRBJ2-3; D gene unclear. The germline CDR1 and CDR2 sequences are KGHSH and LQKENI. The V and J ends lost 0 bases and 7 bases respectively, with 8 bases between them. The CDR3 is 13 residues long. CDR3 protein: CASSPPVSNTQYF. The CDR3 nucleotides are TGTGCCAGCTCACCACCGGTTAGTAATACGCAGTATTTT.

The V gene is TRBV2, the J gene TRBJ1-2; tentative D call: TRBD1 (5 bases). V was pared by 2 bases and J by 4 bases, with 11 bases between. The CDR3 consists of 14 residues. Germline V gives CDR1 SNHLY, CDR2 FYNNEI. The CDR3 spells CASSERQPIYGYTF. CDR3 sequence (DNA): TGTGCCAGCAGTGAAAGACAGCCGATCTATGGCTACACCTTC.

The chain links TRBV9 to TRBJ2-1; 8 bases are shared with TRBD2. Germline CDR1 is SGDLS and CDR2 is YYNGEE. The V gene end was trimmed by 4 bases and the J gene end by 0 bases; junction bases not matched to a gene: 9. This CDR3 is built from 17 residues. In nucleotides, the CDR3 is TGTGCCAGCAGCCCCCGACTAGCGCTTAGCTCCTACAATGAGCAGTTCTTC. Translating it yields CASSPRLALSSYNEQFF.

The chain recombines TRBV20-1 with TRBJ2-5; D possibly corresponds to TRBD1 (6 bases). CDR3 length: 14 residues. V was pared by 4 bases and J by 0 bases, with 12 bases between. Germline V gene sequence: CDR1 DFQATT, CDR2 SNEGSKA (reference sequence). Written as DNA, the CDR3 is TGCAGTGCTATCGGGCAGGGGTACCAAGAGACCCAGTACTTC. Translation: CSAIGQGYQETQYF.